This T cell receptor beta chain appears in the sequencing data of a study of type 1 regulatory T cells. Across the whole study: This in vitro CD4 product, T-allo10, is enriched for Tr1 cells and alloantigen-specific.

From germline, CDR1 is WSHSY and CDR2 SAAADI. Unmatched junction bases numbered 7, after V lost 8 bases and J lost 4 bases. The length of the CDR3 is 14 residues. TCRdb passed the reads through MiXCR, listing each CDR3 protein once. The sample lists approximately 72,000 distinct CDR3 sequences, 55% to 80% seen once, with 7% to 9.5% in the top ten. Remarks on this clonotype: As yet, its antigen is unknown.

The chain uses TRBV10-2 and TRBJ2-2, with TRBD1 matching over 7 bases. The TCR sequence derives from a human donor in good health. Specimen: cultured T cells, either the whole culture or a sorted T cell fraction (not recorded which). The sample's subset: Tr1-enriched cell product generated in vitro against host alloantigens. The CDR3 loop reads CASQGVRSTGELFF. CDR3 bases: TGCGCCAGCCAGGGGGTTAGAAGCACCGGGGAGCTGTTTTTT.